Shown below are 24 T cell receptor beta chains from a single sample sequenced in a study of cytomegalovirus exposure and HLA in healthy donors. 13 Jbeta primers and 60 Vbeta primers were used for the PCR. The repertoire was sequenced with immunoSEQ multiplex PCR; TCRdb's copy has only in-frame clones and lacks some. Altogether approximately 170,000 clones are present, 80% to 85% being singletons, with the ten largest covering 1.2%. Material for sequencing was PBMCs. These receptors were obtained from a boy aged 2-9 years in good health and CMV-seronegative.

The chain joins TRBV7-3 to TRBJ2-7; 7 bases fit TRBD2. The CDR3 length is 13 residues. Per germline, CDR1 SGHTA and CDR2 FQGTGA. Unmatched junction bases numbered 2, after V lost 1 base and J lost 5 bases. The CDR3 sequence is CASSLRGGNEQYF. CDR3 nucleotides: TGTGCCAGCAGCTTAAGGGGGGGGAACGAGCAGTACTTC. Based on the CDR3 plus reference TRBV7-3 and TRBJ2-7, the full variable domain is GAGVSQTPSNKVTEKGKYVELRCDPISGHTALYWYRQSLGQGPEFLIYFQGTGAADDSGLPNDRFFAVRPEGSVSTLKIQRTERGDSAVYLCASSLRGGNEQYFGPGTRLTVT.

The chain employs TRBV14 and TRBJ1-1, with unresolved D. V was trimmed by 4 bases and J by 5 bases, leaving 14 bases between them. The CDR3 length is 14 residues. Germline values: CDR1 SGHDN, CDR2 FVKESK. As DNA, the CDR3 is TGTGCCAGCAGCCCGACGGGTAGCGGAACTGAAGCTTTCTTT. Translated, it gives CASSPTGSGTEAFF.

The chain links TRBV11-2 to TRBJ1-4; weak D call: TRBD1 (5 bases). Germline V gene sequence: CDR1 SGHAT, CDR2 FQNNGV. Trimming left V 0 bases short and J 6 bases short, with 17 bases between. This CDR3 spans 17 amino acids. This CDR3 reads CASSLEGWGALDEKLFF. Written as DNA, the CDR3 is TGTGCCAGCAGCTTAGAGGGATGGGGCGCGTTAGATGAAAAACTGTTTTTT.

The genes are TRBV11-2 and TRBJ2-1; 7 bases fit TRBD2. The CDR3 is made up of 15 amino acids. J lost 8 bases, V lost 8 bases, and 15 bases had no gene match. CDR1 and CDR2 from the germline V gene are SGHAT and FQNNGV. In DNA, the CDR3 is TGTGCCAGCGCGGAGGTGCCTCGGACTAGGGATGAGCAGTTCTTC. Translating gives CASAEVPRTRDEQFF.

J is TRBJ1-2 and V is TRBV18; the match to TRBD1 covers 8 bases. Germline trimming cut 2 bases from V and 3 bases from J; bases unmatched to any gene: 5. Germline V gene lookup returns CDR1 KGHSH and CDR2 LQKENI. This CDR3 has 15 amino acids. The CDR3 bases are TGTGCCAGCTCACCAGAAACGGACAGGGACTATGGCTACACCTTC. This translates into CASSPETDRDYGYTF.

V usage is TRBV6-5 and J usage is TRBJ1-1; no clear D. V was pared by 5 bases and J by 7 bases, with 11 bases between. The germline V gene has CDR1 MNHEY and CDR2 SVGAGI. The CDR3 is 12 residues long. The chain's CDR3 is CASSPYPGEAFF. The DNA of the CDR3 is TGTGCCAGCAGTCCGTATCCCGGTGAAGCTTTCTTT.

The rearrangement uses TRBV23-1 and TRBJ2-7, with 7 bases fitting TRBD1. TRBV23-1 is an ORF; its function is uncertain. V lost 0 bases, J lost 3 bases, and 8 bases stayed unmatched. This CDR3 spans 16 amino acids. CDR3 amino acids: CASSQSGTELFYEQYV. Here the CDR3 DNA reads TGCGCCAGCAGTCAATCCGGGACAGAACTCTTCTACGAGCAGTACGTC.

This rearrangement joins TRBV10-3 to TRBJ1-5; 9 bases agree with TRBD1. CDR1 and CDR2 (germline): ENHRY, SYGVKD. V lost 8 bases to trimming and J lost 5 bases; unmatched junction nucleotides: 7. The CDR3 extends over 14 amino acids. CDR3 sequence: CAISGQGVDQPQHF. In nucleotides, the CDR3 is TGTGCCATCTCGGGACAGGGCGTGGATCAGCCCCAGCATTTT.

The DNA for the CDR3 is TGTGCCTGGGACAGGGGCTCCTACAATGAGCAGTTCTTC. Protein product: CAWDRGSYNEQFF. The chain links TRBV30 to TRBJ2-1, with TRBD1 matching over 8 bases. With 5 bases clipped from V and 0 bases from J, the junction kept 0 bases outside the gene matches. Germline assignment: CDR1 GTSNPN and CDR2 SVGIG (reference sequence). CDR3 size: 13 residues.

The chain has TRBV19 and TRBJ2-2; 9 bases fit TRBD2. In germline, CDR1 is LNHDA, CDR2 SQIVND (reference sequence). The V gene end was trimmed by 9 bases and the J gene end by 5 bases; junction bases not matched to a gene: 4. This CDR3 contains 13 residues. In DNA, the CDR3 is TGTGCCAGCCTAGCGGGATTGACCGGGGAGCTGTTTTTT. It yields the protein CASLAGLTGELFF.

The CDR3 nucleotides read TGTGCCAGCAGCTTACTCAAGGGGGAATTTCAGCCCCAGCATTTT. It codes for CASSLLKGEFQPQHF. J is TRBJ1-5 and V is TRBV7-2, with D possibly TRBD1 on 6 matching bases. Germline V gives CDR1 SGHTA, CDR2 FQGNSA. V was shortened by 2 bases and J by 6 bases, with 14 bases between the two germline ends. The CDR3 covers 15 residues.

The chain links TRBV5-6 to TRBJ2-1, with D uncertain. This CDR3 spans 16 amino acids. Germline-derived CDR1 and CDR2 are SGHDT and YYEEEE. Trimming cost V 0 bases and J 0 bases, with 10 bases left between them. The chain's CDR3 is CASSLVHPGSYNEQFF. CDR3 in DNA: TGTGCCAGCAGCTTGGTTCACCCGGGCTCCTACAATGAGCAGTTCTTC.

This chain connects TRBV19 to TRBJ2-1, with TRBD2 matching 8 bases. The CDR3 is made up of 14 amino acids. V was clipped by 3 bases and J by 5 bases; unmatched bases: 3. In germline, CDR1 is LNHDA, CDR2 SQIVND (reference sequence). Here the CDR3 reads CASSITSGDNEQFF. In DNA form, the CDR3 reads TGTGCCAGTAGTATCACTAGCGGAGACAATGAGCAGTTCTTC.

CDR3 residues: CAWSRGQGAYGYTF. In DNA form, the CDR3 reads TGTGCCTGGAGTCGAGGACAGGGGGCTTATGGCTACACCTTC. This chain joins TRBV30 and TRBJ1-2; 11 nucleotides agree with TRBD1. Germline assignment: CDR1 GTSNPN and CDR2 SVGIG (reference sequence). The CDR3 is made up of 14 amino acids. Trimming removed 2 bases from V and 5 bases from J; junction bases left unmatched: 4.

The chain joins TRBV10-3 to TRBJ2-7; 14 bases are shared with TRBD2. This CDR3 is 17 amino acids long. With V trimmed by 3 bases and J by 5 bases, 9 bases remained unmatched. Per the germline V gene, CDR1 is ENHRY and CDR2 is SYGVKD. The CDR3 nucleotides read TGTGCCATCAGTGAACACGGGACTAGCGGGAGCAACAACGAGCAGTACTTC. It is translated as CAISEHGTSGSNNEQYF.

The genes are TRBV29-1 and TRBJ2-3; perhaps TRBD1 as D (6 bases). Per the germline V gene, CDR1 is SQVTM and CDR2 is ANQGSEA. The length of the CDR3 is 14 residues. V was clipped by 1 base and J by 6 bases, with 14 bases between them. In nucleotides, the CDR3 is TGCAGCGTTGAAGGAGAGGGCAGGGGTGATACGCAGTATTTT. Amino acid sequence: CSVEGEGRGDTQYF.

V usage is TRBV6-1 and J usage is TRBJ2-5, with 9 bases fitting TRBD1. With 4 bases clipped from V and 7 bases from J, the junction kept 10 bases outside the gene matches. This CDR3 is built from 15 residues. Germline CDR1 reads MNHNS; CDR2 reads SASEGT. The CDR3 protein is CASSGDRVGPLTQYF. In DNA form, the CDR3 reads TGTGCCAGCAGTGGGGACAGGGTGGGGCCCTTGACCCAGTACTTC.

The V call is TRBV30, the J call TRBJ2-2; a possible D gene is TRBD1 (6 bases). The germline V gene encodes CDR1 GTSNPN and CDR2 SVGIG (reference sequence). V dropped 3 bases and J dropped 4 bases, with 12 bases sitting between them. The CDR3 is 14 amino acids. The CDR3 bases are TGTGCCTGGAGACCCGGACAGATCACCGGGGAGCTGTTTTTT. Amino acid sequence: CAWRPGQITGELFF.

This clone was seen more than once but under ten times. The chain uses TRBV6-1 and TRBJ2-1; a weak D match, TRBD2 (5 bases). The V end lost 4 bases, the J end lost 4 bases, and 8 bases lay between the germline ends. The CDR3 is 13 amino acids. Germline lookup yields CDR1 MNHNS and CDR2 SASEGT. The CDR3 sequence: CASSASGYNEQFF. The CDR3 region has the DNA TGTGCCAGCAGTGCGTCGGGGTACAATGAGCAGTTCTTC.

This chain connects TRBV28 to TRBJ1-1; 12 bases agree with TRBD1. V lost 7 bases to trimming and J lost 5 bases; unmatched junction nucleotides: 8. Per germline, CDR1 MDHEN and CDR2 SYDVKM. This CDR3 has 15 amino acids. CDR3 amino acids: CASTLGTGGWTEAFF. CDR3 DNA sequence: TGTGCCAGCACCCTAGGGACAGGGGGCTGGACTGAAGCTTTCTTT. The full variable domain, its missing parts supplied by reference TRBV28 and TRBJ1-1, is DVKVTQSSRYLVKRTGEKVFLECVQDMDHENMFWYRQDPGLGLRLIYFSYDVKMKEKGDIPEGYSVSREKKERFSLILESASTNQTSMYLCASTLGTGGWTEAFFGQGTRLTVV.

V and J are TRBV9 and TRBJ2-3; 13 bases agree with TRBD2. The V segment lost 0 bases and the J segment 9 bases; nucleotides outside the gene matches: 1. This CDR3 has 14 residues. Germline CDR1 reads SGDLS; CDR2 reads YYNGEE. The CDR3 reads CASSVALAGGTQYF. CDR3 bases: TGTGCCAGCAGCGTAGCACTAGCGGGGGGGACGCAGTATTTT.

The chain has TRBV5-6 and TRBJ2-5, with TRBD1 as a possible D gene (5 bases). This CDR3 is built from 16 residues. The V end was cut by 0 bases, the J end by 2 bases, with 14 bases between. Per germline, CDR1 SGHDT and CDR2 YYEEEE. The DNA of the CDR3 is TGTGCCAGCAGCTTGGTAGGGGCGACGGGTCAAGAGACCCAGTACTTC. Amino acids: CASSLVGATGQETQYF.

The V call is TRBV18, the J call TRBJ2-7; TRBD2 matches at 7 bases. V gave up 4 bases and J gave up 3 bases; unmatched junction bases: 6. This CDR3 comprises 14 residues. Germline values: CDR1 KGHSH, CDR2 LQKENI. For the CDR3, the DNA is TGTGCCAGCTCACAGGAGTGGGACTACTACGAGCAGTACTTC. Amino acid sequence: CASSQEWDYYEQYF. The complete variable domain, with remaining parts taken from reference TRBV18 and TRBJ2-7, reads NAGVMQNPRHLVRRRGQEARLRCSPMKGHSHVYWYRQLPEEGLKFMVYLQKENIIDESGMPKERFSAEFPKEGPSILRIQQVVRGDSAAYFCASSQEWDYYEQYFGPGTRLTVT.

This chain connects TRBV5-4 to TRBJ1-4; 7 positions match TRBD1. Germline CDR1 and CDR2: SGHNT and YYREEE (reference sequence). J lost 3 bases, V lost 0 bases, and 5 bases had no gene match. This CDR3 comprises 16 residues. The DNA for the CDR3 is TGTGCCAGCAGCTTGGGCCCAGGGGGGTCTAATGAAAAACTGTTTTTT. Translation gives CASSLGPGGSNEKLFF. The entire variable domain, with the rest obtained from reference TRBV5-4 and TRBJ1-4, is as follows: ETGVTQSPTHLIKTRGQQVTLRCSSQSGHNTVSWYQQALGQGPQFIFQYYREEENGRGNFPPRFSGLQFPNYSSELNVNALELDDSALYLCASSLGPGGSNEKLFFGSGTQLSVL.